The 17 T cell receptor beta chains below were found in one sample sequenced in a study of cytomegalovirus exposure and HLA in healthy donors. Vbeta (60) and Jbeta (13) primers were used in the PCR. Generated by immunoSEQ multiplex PCR, the TCRdb table keeps only in-frame clones and is missing some. Of roughly 120,000 clones listed, over 65% are singletons. What was sequenced was PBMCs. The receptor set was obtained from a middle-aged woman in good health and CMV-seropositive.

The V and J genes are TRBV4-3 and TRBJ2-2; no firm D call. The V gene lost 3 bases and the J gene lost 4 bases, with 6 bases spanning the gap. Looked up from germline, CDR1 is LGHNA and CDR2 is YSLEER. The CDR3 length is 13 residues. The CDR3 loop reads CASSHPLTGELFF. The CDR3 DNA reads TGCGCCAGCAGCCACCCCCTCACCGGGGAGCTGTTTTTT.

This clone was picked up one time. V gene TRBV4-3 combines with J gene TRBJ2-7, with 9 positions matching TRBD1. CDR3 length: 14 residues. V shed 4 bases and J 6 bases; nucleotides not matched to a gene: 7. Germline-derived CDR1 and CDR2 are LGHNA and YSLEER. This chain's CDR3 is CASSRGQGPTEQYF. CDR3 nucleotide sequence: TGCGCCAGCAGCCGCGGACAGGGGCCTACCGAGCAGTACTTC.

The chain is built from TRBV4-1 and TRBJ1-4, with a weak D call TRBD1 (6 bases). The CDR3 runs 15 residues. The V gene lost 4 bases and the J gene lost 7 bases, with 16 bases spanning the gap. Germline CDR1 MGHRA, CDR2 YSYEKL. The CDR3 DNA follows: TGCGCCAGCAGCCCTACAGGGAGCAACGGTGAAAAACTGTTTTTT. Its translation is CASSPTGSNGEKLFF.

J is TRBJ2-2 and V is TRBV6-6, with D perhaps matching TRBD2 (6 bases). Trimming took 7 bases from V and 0 from J, leaving 12 bases between them. The length of the CDR3 is 15 residues. The germline V gene encodes CDR1 MNHNY and CDR2 SVGAGI (reference sequence). The CDR3 nucleotides are TGTGCCAGCAAGGGTTTAGCGGCGAACACCGGGGAGCTGTTTTTT. Translating gives CASKGLAANTGELFF.

The chain employs TRBV7-9 and TRBJ2-2; 10 bases map to TRBD1. The CDR3 has 17 residues. Looked up from germline, CDR1 is SEHNR and CDR2 is FQNEAQ (reference sequence). J gave up 2 bases and V 5 bases, and 8 bases lay outside the gene matches. DNA of the CDR3: TGTGCCAGCAGCCCACCCCGACAGGGGGCAAACACCGGGGAGCTGTTTTTT. It specifies CASSPPRQGANTGELFF.

A remark on this clone: Other nucleotide sequences from this sample produce the same CDR3. This rearrangement joins TRBV5-1 to TRBJ1-6; D unclear. Trimming took off 4 bases at V and 0 bases at J, with 8 bases between the two ends. CDR1 SGHRS and CDR2 YFSETQ come from the germline V gene. The CDR3 totals 15 residues. The DNA of the CDR3 is TGCGCCAGCAGCGCTAGTATCTCCTATAATTCACCCCTCCACTTT. Its protein is CASSASISYNSPLHF.

The chain recombines TRBV19 with TRBJ1-2; unclear D gene. Germline V gene data show CDR1 as LNHDA and CDR2 as SQIVND (reference sequence). Trimming shortened V by 3 bases and J by 2 bases, and 10 bases separated the two germline ends. The CDR3 length is 14 residues. This CDR3 is CASSIAGPNYGYTF. Written as DNA, the CDR3 is TGTGCCAGTAGTATTGCAGGTCCCAACTATGGCTACACCTTC.

V usage is TRBV18 and J usage is TRBJ2-2; a possible D gene is TRBD2 (6 bases). This CDR3 comprises 16 residues. With 3 bases removed from V and 2 bases from J, the gap between germline ends came to 13 bases. Germline loops: CDR1 KGHSH, CDR2 LQKENI. The CDR3 coding sequence is TGTGCCAGCTCACCGGAGCTAGCGCCTAACACCGGGGAGCTGTTTTTT. Protein product: CASSPELAPNTGELFF.

The J gene is TRBJ2-3, the V gene TRBV15, with D possibly TRBD1 on 5 matching bases. The CDR3 contains 11 residues. Germline CDR1 LNHNV, CDR2 YYDKDF (reference sequence). Between the trimmed V and J ends, which lost 8 bases and 3 bases, there was a span of 6 bases. The CDR3 is CATPGTDTQYF. In nucleotides, the CDR3 is TGTGCCACCCCAGGGACAGATACGCAGTATTTT.

The V and J genes are TRBV4-1 and TRBJ2-1; 8 bases match TRBD2. The CDR3 totals 19 residues. Germline V gene lookup returns CDR1 MGHRA and CDR2 YSYEKL. V shed 0 bases and J 5 bases; nucleotides not matched to a gene: 15. The CDR3 loop is CASSQDNRLAGEPDNEQFF. The CDR3, as DNA: TGCGCCAGCAGCCAAGATAATAGGCTAGCGGGCGAACCAGACAATGAGCAGTTCTTC.

The gene calls are TRBV7-2 and TRBJ2-7; no reliable D call. Per the germline V gene, CDR1 is SGHTA and CDR2 is FQGNSA. The CDR3 consists of 12 residues. V was trimmed by 3 bases and J by 3 bases, leaving 6 bases between them. The CDR3 DNA follows: TGTGCCAGCAGCTTGTCCTTCTACGAGCAGTACTTC. It is translated as CASSLSFYEQYF.

This clone has just a few counts. This chain links TRBV6-5 with TRBJ1-1; a weak D match, TRBD1 (5 bases). The germline V gene has CDR1 MNHEY and CDR2 SVGAGI. CDR3 length equals 14 residues. With 6 bases removed from V and 5 bases from J, the gap between germline ends came to 16 bases. The CDR3 region has the DNA TGTGCCAGCAGACCACCCAAGGGGAAAACTGAAGCTTTCTTT. Its protein product is CASRPPKGKTEAFF.

The chain links TRBV5-6 to TRBJ2-1; the match to TRBD1 covers 7 bases. V dropped 4 bases and J dropped 4; count of bases not matched to a gene: 8. CDR3 size: 15 residues. CDR1 is SGHDT and CDR2 is YYEEEE in the germline V gene. CDR3 nucleotide sequence: TGTGCCAGCAGCGGCTACAGGGGTTATTACAATGAGCAGTTCTTC. Encoded protein: CASSGYRGYYNEQFF.

This sequence joins TRBV5-6 and TRBJ1-2, with 9 bases aligning to TRBD1. V shed 4 bases and J 5 bases; nucleotides not matched to a gene: 6. The CDR3 totals 14 residues. The germline V gene encodes CDR1 SGHDT and CDR2 YYEEEE. The CDR3 DNA reads TGTGCCAGCAGCCCCGGACAGGGGTCATATGGCTACACCTTC. This encodes CASSPGQGSYGYTF.

The rearrangement links TRBV21-1 to TRBJ2-1; TRBD1, the D gene given by the table, was not confirmed from the DNA. TRBV21-1 is a listed pseudogene. This CDR3 region has 16 residues. The CDR3 here is CASSCPPGVTYNEQFF. For the CDR3, the DNA is TGTGCCAGCAGCTGCCCCCCAGGGGTAACCTACAATGAGCAGTTCTTC.

A note on this clone: This sample includes further DNA sequences coding for the same CDR3. This chain joins TRBV5-1 and TRBJ2-5; 8 nucleotides line up with TRBD1. This CDR3 contains 13 residues. Germline V gene data show CDR1 as SGHRS and CDR2 as YFSETQ. Trimming removed 7 bases from V and 5 bases from J; junction bases left unmatched: 7. CDR3 sequence: CASSQGARETQYF. The CDR3 DNA is TGCGCCAGCTCCCAGGGGGCTAGGGAGACCCAGTACTTC.

This clone was seen once. CDR3 DNA sequence: TGTGCCAGCAGTTATTCCTCCGGGACAGGGAATGAAAAACTGTTTTTT. Its protein is CASSYSSGTGNEKLFF. J is TRBJ1-4 and V is TRBV6-5; TRBD1 matches 9 bases. Unmatched junction bases numbered 7, after V lost 3 bases and J lost 5 bases. The germline V gene encodes CDR1 MNHEY and CDR2 SVGAGI. This CDR3 is 16 amino acids long.